What follows are 7 T cell receptor beta chains derived from one specimen sequenced in a study of cytomegalovirus exposure and HLA in healthy donors (TCRdb year 2017). Library construction relied on the immunoSEQ multiplex PCR assay. For the multiplex PCR, a mixture combining 60 forward primers for TCR Vbeta segments and 13 reverse primers for TCR Jbeta segments was used. TCRdb carries this immuneACCESS record with in-frame sequences only. Its versions omit some clonotypes, under half of them owing to an unresolved V gene in the studies checked, with the rest unexplained. This sample is represented by about 150,000 clones; roughly 80% of them were singletons. The ten largest make up 3% to 4% of the sample. Sequencing was done on a sample of PBMCs. Receptor source: a woman between 40 and 50 years old in good health and CMV-seronegative.

The V gene is TRBV7-9, the J gene TRBJ2-7; 11 nucleotides match TRBD2. The trim removed 4 bases at V and 0 bases at J, leaving 2 bases unmatched. Per germline, CDR1 SEHNR and CDR2 FQNEAQ (reference sequence). This CDR3 comprises 15 residues. The DNA of the CDR3 is TGTGCCAGCAGCTCGACTAGCGGGGCCTCCTACGAGCAGTACTTC. Translated: CASSSTSGASYEQYF.

J is TRBJ2-3 and V is TRBV18; 8 bases fit TRBD1. This CDR3 spans 17 amino acids. J was trimmed by 3 bases and V by 3 bases; bases with no gene match: 11. Germline CDR1 reads KGHSH; CDR2 reads LQKENI. Written as DNA, the CDR3 is TGTGCCAGCTCACCGCGGCAGGGGGCGCCGGGTACAGATACGCAGTATTTT. Its protein product is CASSPRQGAPGTDTQYF.

As for this clone: One end of the junction does not line up with germline, which may come from a read error. The chain has TRBV7-7 and TRBJ2-5, with 10 bases that match TRBD2. Per the germline V gene, CDR1 is SSHAT and CDR2 is FNYEAQ (reference sequence). This CDR3 region has 15 residues. The chain's CDR3 is CASSSLAGVQETQYF. CDR3 sequence (DNA): TGTGCTAGCAGCTCCCTAGCGGGAGTACAAGAGACCCAGTACTTC.

The genes are TRBV5-4 and TRBJ2-3, with 10 bases that match TRBD2. The CDR3 extends over 19 amino acids. J lost 2 bases, V lost 0 bases, and 12 bases had no gene match. From germline, CDR1 is SGHNT and CDR2 YYREEE (reference sequence). In DNA form, the CDR3 reads TGTGCCAGCAGCTTGGGCCCAGCGGGAGGGCCTGGGGACACAGATACGCAGTATTTT. It codes for CASSLGPAGGPGDTDTQYF.

V is TRBV5-1 and J is TRBJ2-1; 8 nucleotides agree with TRBD1. V gave up 0 bases and J gave up 2 bases; unmatched junction bases: 7. This CDR3 is 17 amino acids long. Germline V gives CDR1 SGHRS, CDR2 YFSETQ. The DNA of the CDR3 is TGCGCCAGCAGCTTGGAGGGGGAGACAGGGGCCTACAATGAGCAGTTCTTC. It specifies CASSLEGETGAYNEQFF.

The chain uses TRBV7-9 and TRBJ2-1; TRBD2 agrees at 8 bases. After removal of 2 bases from V and 3 bases from J, the junction contained 6 bases not matched to a gene. Germline lookup yields CDR1 SEHNR and CDR2 FQNEAQ (reference sequence). The CDR3 extends over 16 amino acids. The chain's CDR3 is CASSLYAGGIYNEQFF. The CDR3 region has the DNA TGTGCCAGCAGCTTATATGCGGGAGGAATCTACAATGAGCAGTTCTTC. The full variable domain, its missing parts supplied by reference TRBV7-9 and TRBJ2-1, is DTGVSQNPRHKITKRGQNVTFRCDPISEHNRLYWYRQTLGQGPEFLTYFQNEAQLEKSRLLSDRFSAERPKGSFSTLEIQRTEQGDSAMYLCASSLYAGGIYNEQFFGPGTRLTVL.

The sample holds a few counts of this clone. The chain uses TRBV6-6 and TRBJ2-5; no clear D gene. Germline V gene lookup returns CDR1 MNHNY and CDR2 SVGAGI (reference sequence). CDR3 length equals 11 residues. V lost 2 bases to trimming and J lost 5 bases, with 3 bases between them. CDR3 protein: CASSYLETQYF. The CDR3, as DNA: TGTGCCAGCAGTTACCTGGAGACCCAGTACTTC.